These T cell receptor beta chains were read from a single sample in a study of read filtering for tumor transcriptome and immune sequencing. MiXCR, run by TCRdb on the reads, gives a single entry per CDR3 protein. Among about 62,000 distinct CDR3 sequences listed, roughly 18% were seen once. The sequencing sample was made of a population of CD138-negative cells sorted from bone marrow. Every receptor here comes from a donor at least 40 years old with multiple myeloma. CDR3s include the opening cysteine and the closing phenylalanine or tryptophan. The order of the fields is CDR3 DNA, CDR3 protein, J gene, V gene, clone size, D gene. A D gene is named only where the DNA matches it firmly. Where a row states a size, it is once, few, many or the class of an expanded clone; other rows omit it.

TGTGCCAGCACGCGCAATCTCGAACAGGGCACCGGGGAGCTGTTTTTT CASTRNLEQGTGELFF TRBJ2-2 TRBV5-5 few -
TGTGCCAGCAGTTACGTAGGACAGGGCATCGATGGCTACACCTTC CASSYVGQGIDGYTF TRBJ1-2 TRBV6-6 - TRBD1
TGTGCCAGCAGCAAGACTAGCGGTCCAAGTGGAGATACGCAGTATTTT CASSKTSGPSGDTQYF TRBJ2-3 TRBV5-4 - TRBD2
TGTGCCAGCAGCACACCGGGACTTAACTCGCAAGAGACCCAGTACTTC CASSTPGLNSQETQYF TRBJ2-5 TRBV7-2 few -
TGCGCCAGCAGCGTACAGACAGGGGGCTCCTACAATGAGCAGTTCTTC CASSVQTGGSYNEQFF TRBJ2-1 TRBV5-1 medium-sized TRBD1
TGTGCCAGCAGCCTTTACCCCTTCGAGCAGTACTTC CASSLYPFEQYF TRBJ2-7 TRBV7-6 once -
TGTGCCAGCTCCCCCGGGTGGGCCACAGATACGCAGTATTTT CASSPGWATDTQYF TRBJ2-3 TRBV18 many -
TGTGCCAGCAGCCCGACTAGCGGGAGTGTGGATACGCAGTATTTT CASSPTSGSVDTQYF TRBJ2-3 TRBV2 many TRBD2
TGTGCCAGCAGTTACACGACCGGGGAGCTGTTTTTT CASSYTTGELFF TRBJ2-2 TRBV6-2/TRBV6-3 many -
TGTGCCAGCAGTGATTGGACTAGCGGGGGGACCTACGAGCAGTACTTC CASSDWTSGGTYEQYF TRBJ2-7 TRBV2 many TRBD2
TGTGCCTGGAGCCGGGTTCTCTATGGCTACACCTTC CAWSRVLYGYTF TRBJ1-2 TRBV30 few -
TGCAGCGTTGGTAGGGATTCCTACGAGCAGTACTTC CSVGRDSYEQYF TRBJ2-7 TRBV29-1 many -
TGTGCCAGCAGCCAAGATTGGACAGGGGGCAAGGACTATGGCTACACCTTC CASSQDWTGGKDYGYTF TRBJ1-2 TRBV14 many TRBD1
TGCAGTGCTAGAGTCCAGGGGCGAAATTCACCCCTCCACTTT CSARVQGRNSPLHF TRBJ1-6 TRBV20-1 many -
TGCAGTGCTAGACGGGACGGCGCCGGGGAGCTGTTTTTT CSARRDGAGELFF TRBJ2-2 TRBV20-1 many -
TGCAGTGCTAGCCGGCTAGCGGAGAGGGGCGGGGAGCTGTTTTTT CSASRLAERGGELFF TRBJ2-2 TRBV20-1 many TRBD2
TGTGCCAGCGGTCGGACGGGCTCTGGGGCCAACGTCCTGACTTTC CASGRTGSGANVLTF TRBJ2-6 TRBV28 once -
TGTGCCAGCAGTGAACGCGTCGCAGAGTACTTC CASSERVAEYF TRBJ2-4 TRBV2 many -
- CSVASGSNEQLF TRBJ2-1 TRBV29-1 - -
TGCGCCAGCAGCTTAGCAGGGGGTTACAGCACTGAAGCTTTCTTT CASSLAGGYSTEAFF TRBJ1-1 TRBV7-2 - TRBD1
TGCGCCAGCAGCTGGGACAGCCCGGAGTACTACGAGCAGTACTTC CASSWDSPEYYEQYF TRBJ2-7 TRBV5-1 many TRBD1
TGTGCCACCAGCAGAGATTGGAGGGCCTCGAACTATGGCTACACCTTC CATSRDWRASNYGYTF TRBJ1-2 TRBV15 - -
TGTGCCAGCAGTCCCGTTAGGAAGATCGTGGGGTACAATCAGCCCCAGCATTTT CASSPVRKIVGYNQPQHF TRBJ1-5 TRBV6-5 - -
TGCAGTGCTAGGGCCGACGGGAACTATGGCTACACCTTC CSARADGNYGYTF TRBJ1-2 TRBV20-1 many -
TGCAGTGCTACCACAGAACCTGGAAACACCATATATTTT CSATTEPGNTIYF TRBJ1-3 TRBV20-1 many -
TGTGCCAGTAGTATCGGTGTTACAGACTATGGCTACACCTTC CASSIGVTDYGYTF TRBJ1-2 TRBV19 - -
TGCAGCGTTGCCGAACAGTCCCGGGAGCTGTTTTTT CSVAEQSRELFF TRBJ2-2 TRBV29-1 many -
TGCGCCAGCAGTTTACGGGGGGTGTCCTACGAGCAGTACTTC CASSLRGVSYEQYF TRBJ2-7 TRBV5-1 many TRBD2
TGCAGTGCTAGGGAAGCGGGGCGGCTGGGTGAAGCTTTCTTT CSAREAGRLGEAFF TRBJ1-1 TRBV20-1 many -
TGTGCCAGCAGCCGACTGGCTGAAAAACTGTTTTTT CASSRLAEKLFF TRBJ1-4 TRBV7-9 - -
TGTGCCAGCAGCCAGACTAGGGCCACAGATACGCAGTATTTT CASSQTRATDTQYF TRBJ2-3 TRBV7-2 many -